The 11 T cell receptor beta chains in this list originate from one sample, sequenced in a study of beta chain features in type 1 diabetes. Broader study findings: TCRB CDR3s from Type 1 diabetes patients were moderately but significantly shorter in all four CD4+ subsets.

Expressed TCRB transcripts got sequenced, as all isolated RNA was reverse transcribed. Sequencing used immunoSEQ multiplex PCR; TCRdb keeps in-frame clones, though not all of them. This repertoire shows about 660,000 clones, around 15% found once; its top ten account for 0.03% to 0.04%. These receptors' targets are unknown. The source material was naive CD4+ T cells from blood. The source of these receptors is a man in his late teens or twenties with type 1 diabetes.

The V call is TRBV14, the J call TRBJ2-3; a weak D match, TRBD1 (6 bases). V lost 4 bases and J 2 bases, leaving 16 bases between the germline ends. The CDR3 is 16 amino acids. The germline gives CDR1 SGHDN, CDR2 FVKESK. This CDR3 is CASSRRRGSYTDTQYF. CDR3 in DNA: TGTGCCAGCAGCCGAAGAAGGGGGAGCTACACAGATACGCAGTATTTT.

V is TRBV30 and J is TRBJ2-3; 8 positions match TRBD1. The CDR3 contains 13 residues. Germline assignment: CDR1 GTSNPN and CDR2 SVGIG (reference sequence). V gave up 4 bases and J gave up 5 bases; unmatched junction bases: 5. DNA of the CDR3: TGTGCCTGGACCCCAGGGGGCGGAGATACGCAGTATTTT. Protein sequence: CAWTPGGGDTQYF. Using reference TRBV30 and TRBJ2-3 for the parts outside the CDR3, the full variable domain is SQTIHQWPATLVQPVGSPLSLECTVEGTSNPNLYWYRQAAGRGLQLLFYSVGIGQISSEVPQNLSASRPQDRQFILSSKKLLLSDSGFYLCAWTPGGGDTQYFGPGTRLTVL.

This clone was recorded a few times. The V and J genes are TRBV14 and TRBJ2-7; 7 positions match TRBD1. The germline gives CDR1 SGHDN, CDR2 FVKESK. The J segment lost 3 bases and the V segment lost 6 bases, leaving 2 bases of the junction unmatched. The CDR3 length is 12 residues. In DNA, the CDR3 is TGTGCCAGCAGGCGACAGGGCTACGAGCAGTACTTC. It specifies CASRRQGYEQYF.

This clone was picked up a small number of times. V usage is TRBV4-2 and J usage is TRBJ2-4; 8 bases map to TRBD2. Looked up from germline, CDR1 is LGHNA and CDR2 is YNFKEQ. This CDR3 comprises 16 residues. V trimming: 2 bases; J trimming: 5 bases; junction bases outside the gene matches: 8. Here the CDR3 reads CASSQTGRALQNIQYF. CDR3 nucleotides: TGTGCCAGCAGCCAAACCGGGAGGGCCCTCCAAAACATTCAGTACTTC.

The chain has TRBV29-1 and TRBJ1-2, with 8 bases lining up with TRBD1. The CDR3 extends over 12 amino acids. CDR1 and CDR2 from the germline V gene are SQVTM and ANQGSEA. V shed 7 bases, J shed 7 bases, and the junction held 8 bases outside the gene matches. The CDR3 loop is CSGRIQGAGYTF. The CDR3 DNA follows: TGCAGCGGACGGATCCAGGGGGCTGGCTACACCTTC.

V usage is TRBV30 and J usage is TRBJ1-2; D call uncertain. CDR3 size: 14 residues. Trimming took off 1 base at V and 1 base at J, with 10 bases between the two ends. Germline CDR1 is GTSNPN and CDR2 is SVGIG (reference sequence). Here the CDR3 DNA reads TGTGCCTGGAGTGACCCCACAGTTAACTATGGCTACACCTTC. Encoded protein: CAWSDPTVNYGYTF. Supplemented by reference TRBV30 and TRBJ1-2, the full variable domain reads SQTIHQWPATLVQPVGSPLSLECTVEGTSNPNLYWYRQAAGRGLQLLFYSVGIGQISSEVPQNLSASRPQDRQFILSSKKLLLSDSGFYLCAWSDPTVNYGYTFGSGTRLTVV.

This clone was seen a few times. The genes are TRBV4-3 and TRBJ1-3; the D is unclear. V was trimmed by 0 bases and J by 0 bases, leaving 9 bases between them. This CDR3 region has 16 residues. Germline CDR1 is LGHNA and CDR2 is YSLEER. CDR3 coding DNA: TGCGCCAGCAGCCAAGATAGACTGATCTCTGGAAACACCATATATTTT. Translated: CASSQDRLISGNTIYF.

The rearrangement links TRBV9 to TRBJ2-1; no definite D call. The CDR3 contains 12 residues. CDR1 is SGDLS, CDR2 YYNGEE, per germline. V was pared by 0 bases and J by 9 bases, with 7 bases between. Written as DNA, the CDR3 is TGTGCCAGCAGCGTAGAGAGAGGTGAGCAGTTCTTC. This gives the protein CASSVERGEQFF.

The chain couples TRBV11-3 to TRBJ2-7; TRBD1 or TRBD2 may be the D gene (5 bases each). The V and J ends lost 6 bases and 2 bases respectively, with 11 bases between them. The CDR3 has 13 residues. Germline V gene sequence: CDR1 SGHNT, CDR2 YENEEA. The CDR3 spells CASSQGRTYEQYF. CDR3 nucleotide sequence: TGTGCCAGCAGTCAGGGACGAACCTACGAGCAGTACTTC.

The chain links TRBV5-4 to TRBJ2-5, with 11 bases identical to TRBD2. This CDR3 region has 16 residues. V trimming: 0 bases; J trimming: 5 bases; junction bases outside the gene matches: 6. The germline V gene has CDR1 SGHNT and CDR2 YYREEE (reference sequence). The CDR3: CASSLGSGGARETQYF. The CDR3 region has the DNA TGTGCCAGCAGCTTGGGTAGCGGGGGGGCCCGGGAGACCCAGTACTTC.

This clone was found a few times. This chain connects TRBV5-6 to TRBJ1-5; D is unclear. V lost 0 bases and J lost 7, with 5 bases in between. Germline CDR1 and CDR2: SGHDT and YYEEEE. There are 12 residues in the CDR3. In DNA form, the CDR3 reads TGTGCCAGCAGCTTGGGGCCACAGCCCCAGCATTTT. Its translation: CASSLGPQPQHF. The full variable domain, completed using reference TRBV5-6 and TRBJ1-5, is DAGVTQSPTHLIKTRGQQVTLRCSPKSGHDTVSWYQQALGQGPQFIFQYYEEEERQRGNFPDRFSGHQFPNYSSELNVNALLLGDSALYLCASSLGPQPQHFGDGTRLSIL.